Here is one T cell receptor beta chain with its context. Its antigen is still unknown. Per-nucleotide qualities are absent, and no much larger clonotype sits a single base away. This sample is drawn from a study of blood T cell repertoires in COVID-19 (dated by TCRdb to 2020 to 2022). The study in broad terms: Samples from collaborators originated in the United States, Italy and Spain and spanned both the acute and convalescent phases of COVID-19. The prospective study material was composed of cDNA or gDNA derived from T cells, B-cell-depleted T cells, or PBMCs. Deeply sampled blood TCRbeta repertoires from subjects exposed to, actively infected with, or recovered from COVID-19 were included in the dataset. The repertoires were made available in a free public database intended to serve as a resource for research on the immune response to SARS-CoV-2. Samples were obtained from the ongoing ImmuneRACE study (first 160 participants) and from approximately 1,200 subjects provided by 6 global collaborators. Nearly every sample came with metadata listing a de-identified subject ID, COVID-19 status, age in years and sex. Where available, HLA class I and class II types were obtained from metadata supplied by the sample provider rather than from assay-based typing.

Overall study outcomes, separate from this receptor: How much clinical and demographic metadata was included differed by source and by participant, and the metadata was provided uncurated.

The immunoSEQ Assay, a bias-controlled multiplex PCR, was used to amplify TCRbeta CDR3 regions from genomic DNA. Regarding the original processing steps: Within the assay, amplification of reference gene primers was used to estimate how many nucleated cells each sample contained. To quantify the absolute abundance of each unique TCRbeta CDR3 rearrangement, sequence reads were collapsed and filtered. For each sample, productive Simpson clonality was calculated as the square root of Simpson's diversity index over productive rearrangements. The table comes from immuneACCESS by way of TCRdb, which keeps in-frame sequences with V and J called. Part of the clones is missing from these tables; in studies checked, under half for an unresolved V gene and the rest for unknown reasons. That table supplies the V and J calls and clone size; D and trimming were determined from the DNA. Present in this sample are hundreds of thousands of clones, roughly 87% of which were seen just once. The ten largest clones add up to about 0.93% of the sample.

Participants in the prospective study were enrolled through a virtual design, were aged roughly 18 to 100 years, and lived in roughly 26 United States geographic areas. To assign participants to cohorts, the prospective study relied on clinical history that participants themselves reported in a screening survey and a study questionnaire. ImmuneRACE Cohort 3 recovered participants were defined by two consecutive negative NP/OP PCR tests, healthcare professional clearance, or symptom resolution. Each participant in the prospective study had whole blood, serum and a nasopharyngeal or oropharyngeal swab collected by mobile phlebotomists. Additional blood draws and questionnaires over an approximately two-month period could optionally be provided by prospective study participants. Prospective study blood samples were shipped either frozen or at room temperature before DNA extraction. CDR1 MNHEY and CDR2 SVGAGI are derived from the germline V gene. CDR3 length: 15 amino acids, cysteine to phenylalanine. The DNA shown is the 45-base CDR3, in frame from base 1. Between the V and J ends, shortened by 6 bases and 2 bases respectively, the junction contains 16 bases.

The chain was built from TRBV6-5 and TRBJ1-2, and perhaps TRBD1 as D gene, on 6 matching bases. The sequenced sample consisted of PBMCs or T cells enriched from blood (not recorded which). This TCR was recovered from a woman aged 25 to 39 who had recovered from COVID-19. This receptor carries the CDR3 CASSSMTGINYGYTF. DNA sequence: TGTGCCAGCAGCTCCATGACAGGCATAAACTATGGCTACACCTTC.